The subject of this entry is one TCR beta chain. Residents of under 25 US areas, aged about 18 to 89 years, made up the participants. These data originate in a study of blood T cell repertoires in COVID-19. Only in-frame clones appear in the TCRdb table, and some are missing; sequencing was by immunoSEQ multiplex PCR. Among approximately 230,000 clones listed, over 75% were seen once. This clonotype originated in a young man who had recovered from COVID-19. The sample taken for sequencing was PBMCs or T cells enriched from blood (not recorded which).

Written as DNA, the CDR3 is TGTGCCAGCAGTTTACTGGGTTTTAGGGGATTACCCCTCCAAGAGACCCAGTACTTC. Amino acid sequence: CASSLLGFRGLPLQETQYF. This chain connects TRBV28 to TRBJ2-5; possible D gene TRBD1, 5 bases. CDR3 size: 19 residues. Looked up from germline, CDR1 is MDHEN and CDR2 is SYDVKM. The V and J ends lost 2 bases and 1 base respectively, with 23 bases between them.